The 4 T cell receptor beta chains below all came from one sample that was sequenced in a study of T cells in Graves' hyperthyroidism and ophthalmopathy. Researchers took RNA transcripts and amplified the TCR beta CDR3 regions from them. The HTBI set primed first-round TCR CDR3 RT-PCR. TCRdb redid the calling of the multiplex PCR reads with MiXCR, one entry per CDR3 protein. The sample comprises under 350,000 distinct CDR3 sequences, around 20% of which are singletons, and 50% rests with the top ten. Sample: blood. The receptors were gathered from a woman between 45 and 60 years old with Graves' hyperthyroidism.

This clonotype was detected ten times or more. This chain joins TRBV2 and TRBJ1-1; D is unclear. V lost 7 bases, J lost 3 bases, and 12 bases lay in between. CDR1 and CDR2 (germline): SNHLY, FYNNEI. The CDR3 is 13 residues long. CDR3 nucleotide sequence: TGTGCCAGCACCGCCGTGCGTGACACTGAAGCTTTCTTT. Protein: CASTAVRDTEAFF.

The sample holds many counts of this clonotype. This sequence joins TRBV12-3 or TRBV12-4 and TRBJ2-6; D unclear. The CDR3 runs 14 residues. The ends were cut back, 3 bases at V and 2 bases at J, with 5 bases in the middle. For the CDR3, the DNA is TGTGCCAGCAGTTTCTTGGCTGGGGCCAACGTCCTGACTTTC. Translating gives CASSFLAGANVLTF.

Many counts were recorded for this clonotype. The chain uses TRBV7-3 and TRBJ2-1; D possibly uses TRBD1 or TRBD2 (5 bases each). There are 15 residues in the CDR3. With 5 bases removed from V and 9 bases from J, the gap between germline ends came to 20 bases. Germline V CDR1 and CDR2: SGHTA, FQGTGA. The CDR3: CASSKSGTAGGEQFF. The CDR3, as DNA: TGTGCCAGCAGCAAGTCCGGGACGGCTGGTGGTGAGCAGTTCTTC.

The chain carries TRBV12-5 and TRBJ1-5; D unclear. Germline loops: CDR1 LGHNT, CDR2 FRNRAP. CDR3 length equals 13 residues. Trimming left V 7 bases short and J 6 bases short, with 13 bases between. DNA of the CDR3: TGTGCTAGTGCGTGGGAGGGAAGTCAGCCCCAGCATTTT. It translates to CASAWEGSQPQHF.